Shown below are 30 T cell receptor beta chains from a single sample sequenced in a study of CD8 T cells in ankylosing spondylitis. Each CDR3 protein gets one entry after TCRdb re-called the 5' RACE reads with MiXCR. The sample yields about 52,000 distinct CDR3 sequences, approximately 7% seen once. The sequenced material came from blood, either unsorted or a sorted T cell fraction (not recorded which). These receptor sequences come from a female donor with ankylosing spondylitis or in good health (not recorded which).

This clonotype was seen ten or more times. V and J are TRBV20-1 and TRBJ1-4, with no clear D. The CDR3 has 11 amino acids. Germline values: CDR1 DFQATT, CDR2 SNEGSKA (reference sequence). V lost 3 bases to trimming and J lost 4 bases, with 3 bases between them. DNA of the CDR3: TGCAGTGCTAGGAGTAATGAAAAACTGTTTTTT. Translating it yields CSARSNEKLFF.

The V gene is TRBV11-2, the J gene TRBJ1-4; the D is unclear. The ends were cut back, 5 bases at V and 0 bases at J, with 16 bases in the middle. The CDR3 is 17 residues long. Germline V CDR1 and CDR2: SGHAT, FQNNGV. The CDR3 region has the DNA TGTGCCAGCAGCCGATCTCCCCAAGTTGCAACTAATGAAAAACTGTTTTTT. Translated: CASSRSPQVATNEKLFF.

Many counts were recorded for this clonotype. This rearrangement joins TRBV2 to TRBJ1-1; 7 positions match TRBD1. The CDR3 spans 13 residues. Losses at the gene ends were 6 bases for V and 13 bases for J; bases not matched to a gene: 14. Germline lookup yields CDR1 SNHLY and CDR2 FYNNEI. DNA for the CDR3: TGTGCCAGCAGAAAAACTGGGACAGAACGGAGTTTCTTT. It is translated as CASRKTGTERSFF. The whole variable domain, remainder taken from reference TRBV2 and TRBJ1-1, is EPEVTQTPSHQVTQMGQEVILRCVPISNHLYFYWYRQILGQKVEFLVSFYNNEISEKSEIFDDQFSVERPDGSNFTLKIRSTKLEDSAMYFCASRKTGTERSFFGQGTRLTVV.

This clonotype was detected many times. V gene TRBV20-1 combines with J gene TRBJ1-1; the D gene is possibly TRBD1 (6 bases). The CDR3 is 13 residues long. V shed 3 bases and J shed 5 bases, with 13 bases lying between them. Germline CDR1 reads DFQATT; CDR2 reads SNEGSKA (reference sequence). CDR3 loop: CSARGGAGTEAFF. In DNA form, the CDR3 reads TGCAGTGCTAGGGGGGGGGCCGGGACTGAAGCTTTCTTT.

This clonotype was seen repeatedly, ten times or more. The CDR3 DNA follows: TGCGCCAGCAGCTTACAGGGAAGGGGCTACAATGAGCAGTTCTTC. Translated: CASSLQGRGYNEQFF. V usage is TRBV5-1 and J usage is TRBJ2-1; the D gene is possibly TRBD1 (6 bases). The CDR3 sequence is 15 residues long. The germline V gene has CDR1 SGHRS and CDR2 YFSETQ. The ends were cut back, 2 bases at V and 3 bases at J, with 12 bases in the middle.

This clonotype was detected many times. V usage is TRBV28 and J usage is TRBJ2-7; 7 positions agree with TRBD2. The V segment lost 5 bases and the J segment 3 bases; nucleotides outside the gene matches: 4. Germline V CDR1 and CDR2: MDHEN, SYDVKM. The CDR3 covers 13 residues. CDR3 sequence (DNA): TGTGCCAGCAGTCTCGGGACTAACTACGAGCAGTACGTC. This gives the protein CASSLGTNYEQYV.

This clonotype was seen many times. The chain combines TRBV18 with TRBJ1-1; D remains ambiguous. The ends were cut back, 6 bases at V and 6 bases at J, with 11 bases in the middle. CDR3 length: 12 amino acids. From germline, CDR1 is KGHSH and CDR2 LQKENI. For the CDR3, the DNA is TGTGCCAGCTCGCCTGGAGGCTCTGAAGCTTTCTTT. It specifies CASSPGGSEAFF.

This clonotype was detected many times. The chain couples TRBV3-1 to TRBJ2-5; 10 nucleotides line up with TRBD2. The junction had 7 bases not matched to a gene; V was cut back by 5 bases and J by 1 base. The CDR3 is 16 amino acids. In germline, CDR1 is LGHDT, CDR2 YNNKEL (reference sequence). The CDR3 loop is CASSAGIAGGQETQYF. The CDR3 DNA reads TGTGCCAGCAGCGCGGGGATAGCGGGGGGCCAAGAGACCCAGTACTTC.

This clonotype was observed many times. The chain has TRBV27 and TRBJ1-6; D remains ambiguous. Trimming took 8 bases from V and 10 from J, leaving 15 bases between them. Germline V gives CDR1 MNHEY, CDR2 SMNVEV (reference sequence). The CDR3 runs to 13 residues. CDR3 in DNA: TGTGCCAGCGGAGTTGTAGGCAAATCACCCCTCCACTTT. This translates into CASGVVGKSPLHF.

At least ten counts were recorded for this clonotype. The V call is TRBV6-1, the J call TRBJ1-1; D might be TRBD1 (5 bases). The CDR3 runs 14 residues. Trimming stripped 5 bases from V and 4 bases from J, with 14 bases between. The germline V gene encodes CDR1 MNHNS and CDR2 SASEGT. In DNA, the CDR3 is TGTGCCAGCAGTCTTGTGCGGGGGGTCACTGAAGCTTTCTTT. This sequence encodes CASSLVRGVTEAFF.

This clonotype appeared many times. This chain uses TRBV27 with TRBJ2-5; 7 nucleotides align to TRBD1. This CDR3 region has 10 residues. V trimming: 6 bases; J trimming: 14 bases; junction bases outside the gene matches: 6. CDR1 is MNHEY, CDR2 SMNVEV, per germline (reference sequence). CDR3 in amino acids: CASSGTALYF. The CDR3 nucleotides are TGTGCCAGCAGCGGGACAGCATTATACTTC.

The rearrangement joins TRBV29-1 to TRBJ2-7, with 10 nucleotides matching TRBD2. Germline assignment: CDR1 SQVTM and CDR2 ANQGSEA. The V and J ends lost 6 bases and 4 bases, in that order; junction bases with no gene match: 9. The CDR3 runs 14 residues. The DNA for the CDR3 is TGCAGCGTACGGGCCGGGACTAGCGAATACGAGCAGTACTTC. It is translated as CSVRAGTSEYEQYF.

This clonotype showed up many times. The V call is TRBV4-3, the J call TRBJ2-7; D remains ambiguous. CDR1 is LGHNA and CDR2 is YSLEER in the germline V gene. Trimming cost V 2 bases and J 6 bases, with 5 bases left between them. The CDR3 covers 11 residues. The CDR3 loop reads CASSQCSEQYF. CDR3 sequence (DNA): TGCGCCAGCAGCCAATGCAGCGAGCAGTACTTC.

In its sample, this clonotype was seen many times. The chain couples TRBV25-1 to TRBJ1-2, with D perhaps TRBD1 (5 bases). CDR1 is MGHDK and CDR2 is SYGVNS in the germline V gene. CDR3 length: 16 amino acids. Trimming left V 0 bases short and J 5 bases short, with 16 bases between. This CDR3 reads CASSEYSGGGDYGYTF. The CDR3 DNA reads TGTGCCAGCAGTGAATATTCGGGTGGGGGTGATTATGGCTACACCTTC.

This clonotype was found many times. This chain joins TRBV5-1 and TRBJ1-2; D remains unclear. The CDR3 spans 14 residues. Germline assignment: CDR1 SGHRS and CDR2 YFSETQ. Between the trimmed V and J ends, which lost 0 bases and 2 bases, there was a span of 8 bases. The CDR3 reads CASSLGAVNYGYTF. The CDR3 DNA reads as TGCGCCAGCAGCTTGGGGGCAGTGAACTATGGCTACACCTTC.

This clonotype was recorded at least ten times. The CDR3 coding sequence is TGTGCCACCAAGGGCGAGGGGGCTGAAGCTTTCTTT. Amino acid sequence: CATKGEGAEAFF. The chain carries TRBV10-3 and TRBJ1-1; possible D gene TRBD1, 6 bases. CDR3 length: 12 residues. The germline V gene has CDR1 ENHRY and CDR2 SYGVKD. Trimming stripped 10 bases from V and 6 bases from J, with 15 bases between.

This clonotype has ten or more counts. The rearrangement links TRBV28 to TRBJ1-4; D is perhaps TRBD1 (6 bases). V shed 8 bases and J shed 5 bases, with 9 bases lying between them. Germline values: CDR1 MDHEN, CDR2 SYDVKM. This CDR3 spans 12 amino acids. Written as DNA, the CDR3 is TGTGCCAGCGGGCAGGGGAATGAAAAACTGTTTTTT. It translates to CASGQGNEKLFF.

This clonotype was counted at least ten times. The J gene is TRBJ2-1, the V gene TRBV12-3 or TRBV12-4; 9 positions match TRBD2. The CDR3 contains 15 residues. Losses at the gene ends were 2 bases for V and 5 bases for J; bases not matched to a gene: 4. The CDR3, as DNA: TGTGCCAGCAGTTTATGGGTAGCGGGGGACAATGAGCAGTTCTTC. Translating it yields CASSLWVAGDNEQFF.

This clonotype was seen at least ten times. The chain joins TRBV11-2 to TRBJ2-5; 8 bases are shared with TRBD1. Germline CDR1 SGHAT, CDR2 FQNNGV. This CDR3 has 14 amino acids. The J segment lost 5 bases and the V segment lost 3 bases, leaving 5 bases of the junction unmatched. This CDR3 reads CASSLRTGSETQYF. CDR3 nucleotide sequence: TGTGCCAGCAGCTTGCGGACAGGGAGTGAGACCCAGTACTTC.

This clonotype was counted between two and nine times. The J gene is TRBJ1-5, the V gene TRBV7-2; D gene unclear. This CDR3 region has 13 residues. Germline V lookup: CDR1 SGHTA, CDR2 FQGNSA. V gave up 1 base and J gave up 7 bases, with 8 bases separating them. The CDR3 reads CASSLEGIQPQHF. The CDR3 DNA follows: TGTGCCAGCAGCTTAGAGGGAATCCAGCCCCAGCATTTT.

This clonotype was seen repeatedly, ten times or more. The chain couples TRBV3-1 to TRBJ2-1; 8 bases map to TRBD2. The CDR3 contains 16 residues. J gave up 7 bases and V 4 bases, and 12 bases lay outside the gene matches. Germline V CDR1 and CDR2: LGHDT, YNNKEL (reference sequence). The CDR3 nucleotides are TGTGCCAGCAGCCCTTCTGGCGGGGGGCCGGGAAATGAGCAGTTCTTC. This sequence encodes CASSPSGGGPGNEQFF.

This clonotype counts as medium-sized. The chain employs TRBV5-6 and TRBJ2-3; D call uncertain. The CDR3 runs to 15 residues. Trimming removed 3 bases at V and 6 bases at J, with 17 bases between. Per the germline V gene, CDR1 is SGHDT and CDR2 is YYEEEE. CDR3 sequence (DNA): TGTGCCAGCAGCTGGCCTTCTACCTTAGGCGATACGCAGTATTTT. This codes for CASSWPSTLGDTQYF.

This chain links TRBV2 with TRBJ1-1, with D hard to call. The length of the CDR3 is 11 residues. Trimming took off 6 bases at V and 2 bases at J, with 4 bases between the two ends. CDR1 and CDR2 from the germline V gene are SNHLY and FYNNEI. CDR3 DNA sequence: TGTGCCAGCAGCATTAACACTGAAGCTTTCTTT. Translating it yields CASSINTEAFF.

The table lists this clonotype with many counts. The chain employs TRBV5-1 and TRBJ1-2; possibly TRBD1 for D (5 bases). CDR3 length: 15 residues. Trimming stripped 7 bases from V and 0 bases from J, with 16 bases between. CDR1 SGHRS and CDR2 YFSETQ come from the germline V gene. The CDR3 DNA sequence: TGCGCCAGCCGACCCGGGACCCTCGCTAACTATGGCTACACCTTC. As protein: CASRPGTLANYGYTF.

This clonotype was picked up many times. CDR3 DNA: TGCGCCAGCAGCTTGGACAGCTATAATTCACCCCTCCACTTT. Translated, it gives CASSLDSYNSPLHF. This sequence joins TRBV5-1 and TRBJ1-6, with no clear D. The CDR3 consists of 14 residues. Germline V lookup: CDR1 SGHRS, CDR2 YFSETQ. Deletions cut 0 bases from V and 3 bases from J, with 4 bases between.

This clonotype was picked up many times. The CDR3 spells CASSPSKGTEAFF. The CDR3 coding sequence is TGTGCCAGCTCACCTTCGAAAGGAACTGAAGCTTTCTTT. The chain is built from TRBV18 and TRBJ1-1, with D unresolved. The ends were cut back, 3 bases at V and 5 bases at J, with 10 bases in the middle. The CDR3 is made up of 13 amino acids. Germline lookup yields CDR1 KGHSH and CDR2 LQKENI.

This clonotype was found many times. The rearrangement joins TRBV10-3 to TRBJ2-1, with 11 bases that match TRBD2. Germline assignment: CDR1 ENHRY and CDR2 SYGVKD. This CDR3 comprises 17 residues. Losses at the gene ends were 3 bases for V and 4 bases for J; bases not matched to a gene: 8. CDR3 residues: CAISEPPGLAVYNEQFF. In DNA form, the CDR3 reads TGTGCCATCAGTGAACCTCCGGGACTAGCGGTATACAATGAGCAGTTCTTC.

The sample holds many counts of this clonotype. The chain joins TRBV9 to TRBJ2-7; 13 nucleotides align to TRBD2. Germline trimming cut 1 base from V and 1 base from J; bases unmatched to any gene: 5. This CDR3 has 17 residues. The germline V gene has CDR1 SGDLS and CDR2 YYNGEE. The CDR3 sequence: CASSVKGTSGKSYEQYF. DNA of the CDR3: TGTGCCAGCAGCGTAAAGGGGACTAGCGGGAAATCCTACGAGCAGTACTTC. Variable domain in full (rest from reference TRBV9 and TRBJ2-7): DSGVTQTPKHLITATGQRVTLRCSPRSGDLSVYWYQQSLDQGLQFLIQYYNGEERAKGNILERFSAQQFPDLHSELNLSSLELGDSALYFCASSVKGTSGKSYEQYFGPGTRLTVT.

This clonotype was recorded at least ten times. This chain uses TRBV18 with TRBJ1-1; D remains unclear. CDR3 length: 13 amino acids. Trimming left V 6 bases short and J 1 base short, with 9 bases between. Per germline, CDR1 KGHSH and CDR2 LQKENI. DNA of the CDR3: TGTGCCAGCTCTGGTGTTGGGAACACTGAAGCTTTCTTT. Protein sequence: CASSGVGNTEAFF.

This clonotype was detected many times. V usage is TRBV5-5 and J usage is TRBJ2-2; a weak D match, TRBD1 (6 bases). With 4 bases removed from V and 6 bases from J, the gap between germline ends came to 16 bases. Germline assignment: CDR1 SGHKS and CDR2 YYEKEE (reference sequence). This CDR3 region has 15 residues. The CDR3 sequence is CASSPLLTGSGELFF. In DNA, the CDR3 is TGTGCCAGCAGCCCGCTCCTGACAGGATCCGGGGAGCTGTTTTTT.